A selection of T cell receptor beta chains follows, all from one sample in a study of blood T cell repertoires in COVID-19. Profiling relied on immunoSEQ multiplex PCR, and the TCRdb table lists in-frame clones only, not all of them. The data hold approximately 92,000 clones, with over 80% observed a single time. Sequences were obtained from peripheral blood. The receptors stem from an older man with active or convalescent COVID-19. Each CDR3 is given with its conserved first and last residue. A D gene is named only where the DNA matches it firmly. A clone size is listed for some rows: how often the clone was seen (once, few, many), or a class if it is expanded.

clone_size | j_call | v_call | d_call | cdr3_aa | cdr3_nt
NA | TRBJ1-6 | TRBV28 | NA | CASSPTGNNSPLHF | TGTGCCAGCAGTCCCACAGGGAATAATTCACCCCTCCACTTT
NA | TRBJ1-2 | TRBV7-9 | NA | CASSAPGGRDYGYTF | TGTGCCAGCAGCGCCCCGGGTGGGAGGGACTATGGCTACACCTTC
once | TRBJ2-3 | TRBV15 | NA | CATSREPGHEASPDTQYF | TGTGCCACCAGCAGAGAGCCTGGACACGAGGCTTCCCCAGATACGCAGTATTTT
NA | TRBJ1-5 | TRBV28 | NA | CASLNTLNSNQPQHF | TGTGCCAGCCTTAACACACTAAATAGCAATCAGCCCCAGCATTTT
NA | TRBJ1-1 | TRBV6-6 | TRBD1 | CASSLRSGQGTGSEAFF | TGTGCCAGCAGTCTCCGATCGGGACAGGGGACAGGGAGTGAAGCTTTCTTT
NA | TRBJ1-3 | TRBV6-5 | NA | CASILAGGNTIYF | TGTGCCAGCATCCTCGCGGGAGGAAACACCATATATTTT
NA | TRBJ2-1 | TRBV9 | TRBD2 | CASSQRGVDEQFF | TGTGCCAGCAGCCAGCGGGGGGTCGATGAGCAGTTCTTC
NA | TRBJ2-6 | TRBV18 | TRBD1 | CASSPVVGQGLVGANVLTF | TGTGCCAGCTCACCTGTGGTGGGACAGGGCTTGGTGGGGGCCAACGTCCTGACTTTC
NA | TRBJ1-3 | TRBV3-1/TRBV3-2 | NA | CASSQRTLLSGNTIYF | TGTGCCAGCAGCCAACGAACGCTACTATCTGGAAACACCATATATTTT
NA | TRBJ1-5 | TRBV6-6 | NA | CASSSRGNQPQHF | TGTGCCAGCAGTTCCAGGGGAAATCAGCCCCAGCATTTT
NA | TRBJ2-1 | TRBV28 | TRBD2 | CASPPAGGSYNEQFF | TGTGCCAGCCCGCCCGCGGGGGGCTCCTACAATGAGCAGTTCTTC
NA | TRBJ1-3 | TRBV28 | NA | CASSPKQVAGNTIYF | TGTGCCAGCAGTCCTAAACAGGTTGCTGGAAACACCATATATTTT
NA | TRBJ1-2 | TRBV6-1 | NA | CASSERTTGSNYGYTF | TGTGCCAGCAGTGAACGGACAACAGGGTCCAACTATGGCTACACCTTC
NA | TRBJ2-6 | TRBV28 | NA | CASSLSGVAGANVLTF | TGTGCCAGCAGTTTAAGTGGAGTGGCTGGGGCCAACGTCCTGACTTTC
NA | TRBJ1-4 | TRBV3-1/TRBV3-2 | TRBD1 | CASSRRQGGDEKLFF | TGTGCCAGCAGCCGAAGACAGGGCGGGGATGAAAAACTGTTTTTT
once | TRBJ1-3 | TRBV30 | NA | CAWTQGGGPISGNTIYF | TGTGCCTGGACCCAAGGGGGGGGCCCCATCTCTGGAAACACCATATATTTT
NA | TRBJ1-2 | TRBV2 | NA | CASRFGGYGYTF | TGTGCCAGCAGGTTTGGGGGGTATGGCTACACCTTC
NA | TRBJ1-6 | TRBV5-4 | NA | CASSLAPATRAPLHF | TGTGCCAGCAGCTTGGCCCCAGCTACTAGAGCACCCCTCCACTTT
once | TRBJ2-1 | TRBV29-1 | TRBD2 | CSTSQSGGALNEQFF | TGCAGCACCAGTCAAAGCGGGGGGGCGTTGAATGAGCAGTTCTTC
NA | TRBJ2-3 | TRBV5-4 | NA | CASSPPSTDTQYF | TGTGCCAGCAGCCCCCCTAGCACAGATACGCAGTATTTT
NA | TRBJ2-1 | TRBV7-2 | NA | CASSQRGLGLDEQFF | TGTGCCAGCAGCCAAAGAGGGTTGGGTCTCGATGAGCAGTTCTTC
NA | TRBJ2-5 | TRBV6-5 | NA | CASSYGQVRETQYF | TGTGCCAGCAGTTACGGGCAGGTCCGGGAGACCCAGTACTTC
NA | TRBJ2-2 | TRBV2 | TRBD2 | CASSVLAGAGELFF | TGTGCCAGCAGTGTACTAGCGGGGGCCGGGGAGCTGTTTTTT
NA | TRBJ2-5 | TRBV28 | NA | CASSLFSGTLKVETQYF | TGTGCCAGCAGTTTATTTTCCGGGACACTAAAAGTGGAGACCCAGTACTTC
NA | TRBJ2-3 | TRBV10-3 | NA | CAISRDSLTQYF | TGTGCCATCAGCCGGGACTCCCTCACGCAGTATTTT
NA | TRBJ2-3 | TRBV7-2 | TRBD2 | CASSRTSGGGDTQYF | TGTGCCAGCAGCCGGACTAGCGGGGGAGGAGATACGCAGTATTTT
NA | TRBJ1-1 | TRBV19 | TRBD1 | CASTRGAGGLNTEAFF | TGTGCCAGTACCCGGGGCGCAGGGGGCTTGAACACTGAAGCTTTCTTT
NA | TRBJ1-2 | TRBV28 | NA | CASSLAGREGLNYGYTF | TGTGCCAGCAGCCTCGCGGGGAGGGAGGGCCTTAACTATGGCTACACCTTC
NA | TRBJ1-5 | TRBV5-1 | TRBD1 | CASSPTGTGNQPQHF | TGCGCCAGCAGCCCCACGGGGACAGGGAATCAGCCCCAGCATTTT
NA | TRBJ2-3 | TRBV5-4 | TRBD2 | CASSRSGRVTDTQYF | TGTGCCAGCAGTCGATCAGGGAGGGTGACAGATACGCAGTATTTT
NA | TRBJ2-3 | TRBV11-2 | NA | CASSSGQGSTDTQYF | TGTGCCAGCAGCTCCGGCCAGGGAAGCACAGATACGCAGTATTTT
NA | TRBJ1-4 | TRBV13 | TRBD1 | CASRRTGGANEKLFF | TGTGCCAGCAGACGTACAGGGGGGGCTAATGAAAAACTGTTTTTT
NA | TRBJ2-5 | TRBV5-8 | TRBD1 | CASSLPGTGGAKTQYF | TGTGCCAGCAGCCTCCCCGGGACAGGGGGCGCGAAGACCCAGTACTTC
NA | TRBJ1-3 | TRBV7-9 | NA | CASSYGLNSGNTIYF | TGTGCCAGCAGCTACGGACTGAACTCTGGAAACACCATATATTTT
NA | TRBJ2-1 | TRBV3-1/TRBV3-2 | NA | CASSPRRERYNEQFF | TGTGCCAGCAGCCCTAGGAGGGAGCGGTACAATGAGCAGTTCTTC
NA | TRBJ1-2 | TRBV19 | TRBD1 | CASTLIDRDAPSGGYTF | TGTGCCAGTACTCTAATAGACAGGGATGCCCCCTCAGGTGGCTACACCTTC
NA | TRBJ2-7 | TRBV23-1 | TRBD2 | CASSQFQRIRLAGADNTSYEQYF | TGCGCCAGCAGTCAATTCCAGAGGATACGGCTAGCGGGGGCCGATAATACCTCCTACGAGCAGTACTTC
NA | TRBJ1-5 | TRBV5-8 | NA | CASSLKRTVNQPQHF | TGTGCCAGCAGCCTCAAAAGGACAGTTAATCAGCCCCAGCATTTT
NA | TRBJ1-4 | TRBV28 | TRBD1 | CASSPGQGTNEKLFF | TGTGCCAGCAGTCCCGGACAGGGGACTAATGAAAAACTATTTTTT
NA | TRBJ1-2 | TRBV12-3/TRBV12-4 | NA | CASTLGQGIGYTF | TGTGCCAGCACCCTCGGGCAGGGCATAGGCTACACCTTC
NA | TRBJ1-2 | TRBV11-2 | NA | CASSLEGRRGYTF | TGTGCCAGCAGCTTAGAGGGGCGCCGCGGCTACACCTTC
NA | TRBJ1-1 | TRBV19 | TRBD1 | CASSLGQANTEAFF | TGTGCCAGTAGTCTCGGACAGGCGAACACTGAAGCTTTCTTT